This entry is about one TCR beta chain. Its antigen is still unknown. Sequencing used immunoSEQ multiplex PCR; TCRdb keeps in-frame clones, though not all of them. The sample shows roughly 2,500,000 clones, approximately 93% of them seen only once. The ends lost 7 bases at V and 4 bases at J; junction bases unmatched: 2. Germline V gene data show CDR1 as MDHEN and CDR2 as SYDVKM. The CDR3 is 12 residues long. This entry comes from a study of shared clonotypes between healthy human individuals. Study-wide results and limits: When compared with the clonotypes that were shared by all four sorted-subset donors, the non-shared clonotypes turned out to have lower generation probabilities.

The source material was naive CD4+ T cells from PBMCs. Subset denoted: CD45RA+ positively selected. The chain carries TRBV28 and TRBJ1-2, with 8 bases identical to TRBD1. The clonotype was recovered from a man aged 18 to 29 in good health. Some clones in this sample may be carry-over from other donors' samples. CDR3 nucleotides: TGTGCCAGCAACGGACAGGGCTATGGCTACACCTTC. It is translated as CASNGQGYGYTF.